This T cell receptor beta chain stems from a study of blood T cell repertoires in COVID-19. This clone came up a few times. Generated by immunoSEQ multiplex PCR, the TCRdb table keeps only in-frame clones and is missing some. The sample has 350,000 or so clones; approximately 86% are singletons. The CDR3 spans 13 residues. The J segment lost 7 bases and the V segment lost 5 bases, leaving 6 bases of the junction unmatched. Participant reports of clinical history set cohort assignment. The source of this sequence is a woman between 40 and 50 years old with acute COVID-19. Sequenced sample: PBMCs or T cells enriched from blood (not recorded which). The chain recombines TRBV12-3 or TRBV12-4 with TRBJ2-7; TRBD1 agrees at 9 bases. The CDR3 protein is CASSDRGTGEQYF. The CDR3 coding sequence is TGTGCCAGCAGTGACAGGGGGACAGGGGAGCAGTACTTC.